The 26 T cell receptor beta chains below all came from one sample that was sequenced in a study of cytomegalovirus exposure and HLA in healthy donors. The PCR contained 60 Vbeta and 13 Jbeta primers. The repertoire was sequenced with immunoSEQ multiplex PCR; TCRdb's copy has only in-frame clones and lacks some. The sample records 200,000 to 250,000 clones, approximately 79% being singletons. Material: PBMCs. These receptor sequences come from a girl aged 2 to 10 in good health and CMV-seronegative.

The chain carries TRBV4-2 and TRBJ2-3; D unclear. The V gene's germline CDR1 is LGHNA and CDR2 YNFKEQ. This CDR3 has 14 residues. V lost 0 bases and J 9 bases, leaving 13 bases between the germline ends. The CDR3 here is CASSQDLSPSTQYF. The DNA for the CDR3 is TGTGCCAGCAGCCAAGATCTCTCCCCAAGCACGCAGTATTTT.

CDR3 bases: TGTGCCAGCAGCGTAGGGGCAGGGAGGGTCAACACTGAAGCTTTCTTT. Translating it yields CASSVGAGRVNTEAFF. The rearrangement uses TRBV9 and TRBJ1-1; maybe TRBD1 (5 bases). CDR1 and CDR2 (germline): SGDLS, YYNGEE. V was shortened by 0 bases and J by 2 bases, with 14 bases between the two germline ends. The CDR3 loop spans 16 amino acids.

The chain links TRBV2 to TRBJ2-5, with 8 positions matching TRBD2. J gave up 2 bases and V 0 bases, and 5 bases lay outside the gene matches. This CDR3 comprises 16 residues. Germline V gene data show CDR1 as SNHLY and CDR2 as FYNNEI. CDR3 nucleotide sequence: TGTGCCAGCAGTGAAGCTCCCGGGAGGGGACAAGAGACCCAGTACTTC. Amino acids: CASSEAPGRGQETQYF.

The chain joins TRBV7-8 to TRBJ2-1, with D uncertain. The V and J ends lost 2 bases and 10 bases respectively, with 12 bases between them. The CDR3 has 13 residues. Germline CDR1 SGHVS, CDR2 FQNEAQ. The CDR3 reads CASSLTRSREQFF. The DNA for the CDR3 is TGTGCCAGCAGCTTAACCCGGAGTAGGGAGCAGTTCTTC.

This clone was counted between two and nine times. The CDR3 DNA is TGTGCCAGCAGTTACTCTCTTTTCTACGAGCAGTACTTC. This codes for CASSYSLFYEQYF. The chain employs TRBV6-5 and TRBJ2-7; D is uncertain. Germline lookup yields CDR1 MNHEY and CDR2 SVGAGI. The ends were cut back, 0 bases at V and 3 bases at J, with 6 bases in the middle. This CDR3 has 13 amino acids.

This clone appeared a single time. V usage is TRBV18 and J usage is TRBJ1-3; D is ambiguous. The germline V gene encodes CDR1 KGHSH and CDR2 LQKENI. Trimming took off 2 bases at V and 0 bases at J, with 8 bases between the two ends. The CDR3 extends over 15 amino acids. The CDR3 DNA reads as TGTGCCAGCTCACCAAGGGAGAGCTCTGGAAACACCATATATTTT. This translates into CASSPRESSGNTIYF.

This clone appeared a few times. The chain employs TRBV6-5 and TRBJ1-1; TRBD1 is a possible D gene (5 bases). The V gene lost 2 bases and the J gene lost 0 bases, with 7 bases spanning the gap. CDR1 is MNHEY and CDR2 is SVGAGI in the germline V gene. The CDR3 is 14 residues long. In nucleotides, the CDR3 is TGTGCCAGCAGTTACCGGGGGTTGAACACTGAAGCTTTCTTT. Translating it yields CASSYRGLNTEAFF.

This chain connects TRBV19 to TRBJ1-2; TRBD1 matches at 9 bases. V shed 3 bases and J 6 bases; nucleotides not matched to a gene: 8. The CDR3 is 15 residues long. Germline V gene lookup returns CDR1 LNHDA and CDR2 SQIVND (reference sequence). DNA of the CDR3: TGTGCCAGTAGTATCAACAGGGGGCGGATGCATGGCTACACCTTC. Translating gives CASSINRGRMHGYTF. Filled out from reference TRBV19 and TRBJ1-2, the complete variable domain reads DGGITQSPKYLFRKEGQNVTLSCEQNLNHDAMYWYRQDPGQGLRLIYYSQIVNDFQKGDIAEGYSVSREKKESFPLTVTSAQKNPTAFYLCASSINRGRMHGYTFGSGTRLTVV.

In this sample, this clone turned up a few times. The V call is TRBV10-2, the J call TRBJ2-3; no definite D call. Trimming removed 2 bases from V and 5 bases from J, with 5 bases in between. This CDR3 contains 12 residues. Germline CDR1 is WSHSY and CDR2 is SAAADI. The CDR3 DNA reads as TGCGCCAGCAGTGAGCTCTTAGATACGCAGTATTTT. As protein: CASSELLDTQYF.

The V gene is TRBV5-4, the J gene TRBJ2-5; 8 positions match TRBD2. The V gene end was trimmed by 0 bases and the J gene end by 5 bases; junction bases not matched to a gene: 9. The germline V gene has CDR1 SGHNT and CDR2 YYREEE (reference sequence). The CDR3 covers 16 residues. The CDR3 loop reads CASSLAAGVRVETQYF. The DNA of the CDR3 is TGTGCCAGCAGCTTGGCAGCGGGAGTACGAGTGGAGACCCAGTACTTC.

The CDR3 protein is CASSLDQGATEAFF. The DNA for the CDR3 is TGTGCCAGCAGTTTAGACCAGGGGGCGACTGAAGCTTTCTTT. The V call is TRBV27, the J call TRBJ1-1; 8 bases agree with TRBD1. Germline V lookup: CDR1 MNHEY, CDR2 SMNVEV (reference sequence). The CDR3 extends over 14 amino acids. Trimming removed 2 bases from V and 5 bases from J; junction bases left unmatched: 4.

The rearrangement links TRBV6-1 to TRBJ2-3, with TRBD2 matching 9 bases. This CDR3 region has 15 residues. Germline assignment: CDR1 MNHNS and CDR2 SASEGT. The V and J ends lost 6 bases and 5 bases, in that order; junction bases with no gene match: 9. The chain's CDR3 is CASRSGTSLRDTQYF. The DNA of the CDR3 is TGTGCCAGCAGGTCCGGGACTAGCTTGAGAGATACGCAGTATTTT.

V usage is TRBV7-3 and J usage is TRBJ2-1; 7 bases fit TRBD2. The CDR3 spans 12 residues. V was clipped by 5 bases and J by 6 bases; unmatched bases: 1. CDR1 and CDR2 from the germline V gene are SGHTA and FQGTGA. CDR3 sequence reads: CASSPGGNEQFF. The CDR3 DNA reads TGTGCCAGCAGCCCGGGGGGCAATGAGCAGTTCTTC.

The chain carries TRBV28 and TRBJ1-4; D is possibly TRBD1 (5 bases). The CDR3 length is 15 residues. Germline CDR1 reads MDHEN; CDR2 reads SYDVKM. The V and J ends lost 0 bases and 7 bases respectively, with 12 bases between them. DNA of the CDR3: TGTGCCAGCAGTTTATGGTCAGGGCGAAGTGAAAAACTGTTTTTT. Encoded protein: CASSLWSGRSEKLFF.

The CDR3 DNA follows: TGTGCCAGCAGCTCCCCCGGGCAGGGCCAGGCCTACTACACCTTC. Translating gives CASSSPGQGQAYYTF. This chain joins TRBV7-2 and TRBJ1-2; maybe TRBD1 (5 bases). There are 15 residues in the CDR3. Trimming removed 4 bases at V and 10 bases at J, with 22 bases between. Germline V gene lookup returns CDR1 SGHTA and CDR2 FQGNSA.

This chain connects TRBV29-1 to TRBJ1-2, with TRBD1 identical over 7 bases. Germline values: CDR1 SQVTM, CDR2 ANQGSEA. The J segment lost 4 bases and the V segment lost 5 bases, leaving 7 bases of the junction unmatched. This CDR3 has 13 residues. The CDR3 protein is CSVLSGGSYGYTF. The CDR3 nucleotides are TGCAGCGTTTTATCAGGGGGAAGCTATGGCTACACCTTC.

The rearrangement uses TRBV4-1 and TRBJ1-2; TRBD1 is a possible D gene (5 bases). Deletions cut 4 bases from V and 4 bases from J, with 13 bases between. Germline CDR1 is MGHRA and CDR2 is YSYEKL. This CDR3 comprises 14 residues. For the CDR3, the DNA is TGCGCCAGCAGCCGGGCGGGGGACGGCTATGGCTACACCTTC. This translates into CASSRAGDGYGYTF.

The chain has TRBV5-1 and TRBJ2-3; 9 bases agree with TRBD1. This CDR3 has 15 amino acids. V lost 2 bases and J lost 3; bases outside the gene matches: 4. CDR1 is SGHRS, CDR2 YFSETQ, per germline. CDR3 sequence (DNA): TGCGCCAGCAGCTTAACAGGGGGCGAAACAGATACGCAGTATTTT. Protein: CASSLTGGETDTQYF.

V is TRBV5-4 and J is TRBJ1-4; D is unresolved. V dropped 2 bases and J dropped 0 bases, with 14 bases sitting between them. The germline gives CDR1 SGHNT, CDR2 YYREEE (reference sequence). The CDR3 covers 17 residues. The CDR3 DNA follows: TGTGCCAGCAGCTTCTCGGGGATGCCCGCAACTAATGAAAAACTGTTTTTT. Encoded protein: CASSFSGMPATNEKLFF.

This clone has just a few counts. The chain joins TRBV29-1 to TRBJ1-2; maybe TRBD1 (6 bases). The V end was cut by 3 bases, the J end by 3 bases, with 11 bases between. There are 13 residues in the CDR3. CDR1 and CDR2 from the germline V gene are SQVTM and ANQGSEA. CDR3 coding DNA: TGCAGCGTTGACCGGGGGGGCGACTATGGCTACACCTTC. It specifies CSVDRGGDYGYTF.

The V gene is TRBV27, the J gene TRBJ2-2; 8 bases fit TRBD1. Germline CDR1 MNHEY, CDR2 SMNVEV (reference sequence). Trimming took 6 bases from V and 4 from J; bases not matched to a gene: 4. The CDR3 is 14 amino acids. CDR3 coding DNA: TGTGCCAGCAGCCGACAGGGGCCCACCGGGGAGCTGTTTTTT. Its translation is CASSRQGPTGELFF.

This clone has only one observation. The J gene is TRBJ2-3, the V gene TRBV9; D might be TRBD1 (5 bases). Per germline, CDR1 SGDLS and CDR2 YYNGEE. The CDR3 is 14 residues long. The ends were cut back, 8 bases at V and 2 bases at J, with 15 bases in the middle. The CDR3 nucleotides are TGTGCCAGTATGACAGATACATACACAGATACGCAGTATTTT. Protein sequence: CASMTDTYTDTQYF.

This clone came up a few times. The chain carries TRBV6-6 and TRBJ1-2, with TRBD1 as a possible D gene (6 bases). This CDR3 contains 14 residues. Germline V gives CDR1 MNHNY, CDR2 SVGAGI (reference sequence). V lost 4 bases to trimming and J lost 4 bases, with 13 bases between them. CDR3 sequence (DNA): TGTGCCAGCAGTTCTCTCGACAGGTTCTATGGCTACACCTTC. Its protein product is CASSSLDRFYGYTF.

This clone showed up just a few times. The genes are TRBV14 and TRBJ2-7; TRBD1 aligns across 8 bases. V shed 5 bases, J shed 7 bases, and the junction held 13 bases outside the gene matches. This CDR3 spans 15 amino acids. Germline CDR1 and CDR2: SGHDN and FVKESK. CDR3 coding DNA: TGTGCCAGCAGCGAAACGACAGGGGCTGGGCGGGAGCAGTACTTC. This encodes CASSETTGAGREQYF.

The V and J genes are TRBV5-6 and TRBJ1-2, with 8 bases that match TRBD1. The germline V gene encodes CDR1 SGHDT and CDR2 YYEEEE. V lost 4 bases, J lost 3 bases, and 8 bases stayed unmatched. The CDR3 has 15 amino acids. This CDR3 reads CASSGRQGYDYGYTF. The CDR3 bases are TGTGCCAGCAGCGGAAGACAGGGGTATGACTATGGCTACACCTTC. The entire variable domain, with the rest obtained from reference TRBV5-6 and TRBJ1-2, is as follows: DAGVTQSPTHLIKTRGQQVTLRCSPKSGHDTVSWYQQALGQGPQFIFQYYEEEERQRGNFPDRFSGHQFPNYSSELNVNALLLGDSALYLCASSGRQGYDYGYTFGSGTRLTVV.

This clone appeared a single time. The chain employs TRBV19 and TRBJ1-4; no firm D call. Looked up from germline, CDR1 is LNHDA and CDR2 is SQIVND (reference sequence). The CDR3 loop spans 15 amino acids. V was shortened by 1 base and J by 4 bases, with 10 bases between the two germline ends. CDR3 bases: TGTGCCAGTAGTATAGTCGGCGGCCTTAATGAAAAACTGTTTTTT. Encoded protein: CASSIVGGLNEKLFF.